These 28 T cell receptor beta chains were sequenced from one sample in a study of T cell responses to AZD1222 COVID-19 vaccine. Clones were sequenced by immunoSEQ multiplex PCR, and TCRdb holds only the in-frame ones, with some missing. This table holds tens of thousands of clones, roughly four fifths found once. The specimen comprised peripheral blood, sampled on day 0 of AZD1222 vaccination. The source of these receptors is an adult in good health.

The chain employs TRBV7-3 and TRBJ1-3; 9 nucleotides match TRBD1. Trimming removed 5 bases from V and 0 bases from J; junction bases left unmatched: 2. Germline CDR1 SGHTA, CDR2 FQGTGA. The CDR3 is 15 residues long. Here the CDR3 DNA reads TGTGCCAGCAGCCAACAGGGGGCCTCTGGAAACACCATATATTTT. It specifies CASSQQGASGNTIYF.

The chain links TRBV4-3 to TRBJ1-1, with D possibly being TRBD1 (6 bases). The V gene's germline CDR1 is LGHNA and CDR2 YSLEER. The length of the CDR3 is 18 residues. V lost 2 bases and J lost 3, with 22 bases in between. The CDR3 sequence: CASSQKMPWAGEDTEAFF. DNA for the CDR3: TGCGCCAGCAGCCAAAAGATGCCGTGGGCAGGGGAGGACACTGAAGCTTTCTTT.

This clone has just one count. The chain joins TRBV7-7 to TRBJ2-7; D perhaps matches TRBD1 (5 bases). The CDR3 has 13 amino acids. CDR1 is SSHAT and CDR2 is FNYEAQ in the germline V gene (reference sequence). Trimming left V 3 bases short and J 3 bases short, with 9 bases between. CDR3 region: CASSLFQGYEQYF. The CDR3 coding sequence is TGTGCCAGCAGCTTGTTTCAGGGCTACGAGCAGTACTTC.

V gene TRBV4-2 combines with J gene TRBJ2-7; 7 nucleotides align to TRBD1. The CDR3 sequence is 14 residues long. The junction had 6 bases not matched to a gene; V was cut back by 3 bases and J by 4 bases. From germline, CDR1 is LGHNA and CDR2 YNFKEQ. The CDR3 protein is CASSQTGTEYEQYF. CDR3 DNA sequence: TGTGCCAGCAGCCAGACGGGGACAGAGTACGAGCAGTACTTC.

The chain carries TRBV19 and TRBJ1-5; D remains ambiguous. The CDR3 covers 15 residues. Germline lookup yields CDR1 LNHDA and CDR2 SQIVND (reference sequence). Trimming removed 2 bases from V and 4 bases from J, with 12 bases in between. CDR3: CASSITSVPNQPQHF. CDR3 nucleotide sequence: TGTGCCAGTAGTATAACGTCCGTACCGAATCAGCCCCAGCATTTT.

V and J are TRBV5-1 and TRBJ2-7, with D possibly matching TRBD1 (5 bases). CDR1 and CDR2 from the germline V gene are SGHRS and YFSETQ. The CDR3 has 14 residues. The V end was cut by 0 bases, the J end by 4 bases, with 11 bases between. In DNA, the CDR3 is TGCGCCAGCAGCTTGGGTGGGGCCGATTACGAGCAGTACTTC. It translates to CASSLGGADYEQYF.

With respect to this clone: One end of the junction is discordant with germline, which a read error may explain. The sample contains more than one DNA sequence encoding this CDR3. The J gene is TRBJ2-7, the V gene TRBV3-1 (or the pseudogene TRBV3-2); TRBD2 aligns across 12 bases. CDR3 length equals 17 residues. Germline V lookup: CDR1 LGHDT, CDR2 YNNKEL (reference sequence). Written as DNA, the CDR3 is TGCGCCAGCAGCCAAGAAAGGAAGACTAGCGGGGGATACGAGCAGTACTTC. Protein sequence: CASSQERKTSGGYEQYF.

V and J are TRBV21-1 and TRBJ1-5; the tabulated D call, TRBD1, remains unverified against the DNA. TRBV21-1 is a pseudogene segment. The CDR3 extends over 14 amino acids. DNA for the CDR3: TGTGCCAGCAGCAAAAAAGGGGGCGATCAGCCCCAGCATTTT. Its protein is CASSKKGGDQPQHF.

The chain uses TRBV9 and TRBJ2-3; D call uncertain. The germline V gene has CDR1 SGDLS and CDR2 YYNGEE. V lost 0 bases and J lost 6, with 17 bases in between. The CDR3 spans 16 residues. The CDR3 bases are TGTGCCAGCAGCGTAGATAGCCACACGGTCGCCGATACGCAGTATTTT. Protein product: CASSVDSHTVADTQYF.

The chain combines TRBV6-4 with TRBJ2-3; 10 nucleotides match TRBD2. The V gene end was trimmed by 4 bases and the J gene end by 4 bases; junction bases not matched to a gene: 5. The length of the CDR3 is 15 residues. Germline CDR1 reads MRHNA; CDR2 reads SNTAGT. The CDR3: CASSAERGGADTQYF. In DNA form, the CDR3 reads TGTGCCAGCAGTGCTGAGCGGGGGGGCGCAGATACGCAGTATTTT.

This clone came up a few times. This rearrangement joins TRBV3-1 (or the pseudogene TRBV3-2) to TRBJ1-1, with a tentative D call TRBD1 (6 bases). Trimming removed 6 bases at V and 5 bases at J, with 19 bases between. The germline CDR1 and CDR2 sequences are LGHDT and YNNKEL (reference sequence). The CDR3 sequence is 15 residues long. CDR3 DNA sequence: TGTGCCAGCAGTCATGGAGGGGGATACGAAACTGAAGCTTTCTTT. As protein: CASSHGGGYETEAFF.

V gene TRBV30 combines with J gene TRBJ1-2; D not certain. Trimming pared 0 bases from V and 4 bases from J, leaving 12 bases between. Per germline, CDR1 GTSNPN and CDR2 SVGIG (reference sequence). CDR3 length: 14 residues. The CDR3 nucleotides are TGTGCCTGGAGTGTACGGTTCCCCAGCTATGGCTACACCTTC. It specifies CAWSVRFPSYGYTF.

CDR3 in amino acids: CASSTRGQGNYEQYF. The CDR3 DNA reads TGTGCCAGCTCAACCCGGGGACAGGGGAACTACGAGCAGTACTTC. V gene TRBV18 combines with J gene TRBJ2-7; 10 bases are a match to TRBD1. The CDR3 is 15 residues long. Germline CDR1 reads KGHSH; CDR2 reads LQKENI. Unmatched junction bases numbered 7, after V lost 5 bases and J lost 3 bases.

The J gene is TRBJ2-2, the V gene TRBV7-2; D not certain. This CDR3 spans 13 amino acids. V was shortened by 1 base and J by 9 bases, with 9 bases between the two germline ends. Germline CDR1 and CDR2: SGHTA and FQGNSA. The DNA of the CDR3 is TGTGCCAGCAGCTTAGGGCAATTGCGGGAGCTGTTTTTT. Encoded protein: CASSLGQLRELFF.

This clone was detected once. The chain has TRBV2 and TRBJ1-2; possible D gene TRBD1, 5 bases. The germline gives CDR1 SNHLY, CDR2 FYNNEI. The CDR3 is 16 residues long. V was pared by 2 bases and J by 1 base, with 14 bases between. CDR3 coding DNA: TGTGCCAGCAGTGAACAGGGCGGCCCTCTTAACTATGGCTACACCTTC. The encoded protein is CASSEQGGPLNYGYTF.

The chain employs TRBV24-1 and TRBJ1-5; D is perhaps TRBD1 (5 bases). The germline gives CDR1 KGHDR, CDR2 SFDVKD. The V gene lost 4 bases and the J gene lost 1 base, with 16 bases spanning the gap. CDR3 length: 17 amino acids. The CDR3 DNA is TGTGCCACCAGTGAGGGACGGGCGTCGGGGAGCAATCAGCCCCAGCATTTT. This sequence encodes CATSEGRASGSNQPQHF.

The gene calls are TRBV29-1 and TRBJ1-2, with unresolved D. Germline V gene sequence: CDR1 SQVTM, CDR2 ANQGSEA. The CDR3 runs 15 residues. Trimming stripped 0 bases from V and 2 bases from J, with 13 bases between. In nucleotides, the CDR3 is TGCAGCGTTGAAGACCCCGGAAACCACAACTATGGCTACACCTTC. It yields the protein CSVEDPGNHNYGYTF.

The sample holds one count of this clone. The rearrangement links TRBV5-1 to TRBJ1-1, with 9 positions matching TRBD1. With V trimmed by 3 bases and J by 3 bases, 9 bases remained unmatched. Germline CDR1 SGHRS, CDR2 YFSETQ. The CDR3 consists of 16 residues. The CDR3 DNA reads TGCGCCAGCAGCTCGCCGGGACAGGGTTTGTACACTGAAGCTTTCTTT. Its protein product is CASSSPGQGLYTEAFF.

V and J are TRBV6-5 and TRBJ2-7; a possible D gene is TRBD2 (6 bases). V dropped 0 bases and J dropped 2 bases, with 8 bases sitting between them. CDR1 is MNHEY and CDR2 is SVGAGI in the germline V gene. The CDR3 spans 14 residues. The CDR3 loop is CASSYSASAYEQYF. Here the CDR3 DNA reads TGTGCCAGCAGTTACTCTGCTAGCGCCTACGAGCAGTACTTC.

The chain is built from TRBV28 and TRBJ1-3; D gene ambiguous. The ends were cut back, 6 bases at V and 8 bases at J, with 11 bases in the middle. Germline-derived CDR1 and CDR2 are MDHEN and SYDVKM. The CDR3 totals 12 residues. The DNA for the CDR3 is TGTGCCAGCAGCCGACGGAGGGACACCATATATTTT. Translation gives CASSRRRDTIYF.

The J gene is TRBJ1-6, the V gene TRBV28, with 9 nucleotides matching TRBD1. The CDR3 has 15 amino acids. V was pared by 7 bases and J by 7 bases, with 8 bases of the junction left unmatched. CDR1 and CDR2 (germline): MDHEN, SYDVKM. The CDR3 region has the DNA TGTGCCAGCAATCGGAGACAGGGGGGAAATTCACCCCTCCACTTT. It is translated as CASNRRQGGNSPLHF.

CDR3 sequence reads: CASSPGGPSGELFF. The CDR3 coding sequence is TGTGCCAGTTCCCCGGGGGGACCAAGCGGGGAGCTGTTTTTT. The rearrangement links TRBV19 to TRBJ2-2, with TRBD2 matching over 7 bases. V lost 8 bases to trimming and J lost 7 bases; unmatched junction nucleotides: 10. The CDR3 runs 14 residues. The germline V gene has CDR1 LNHDA and CDR2 SQIVND (reference sequence).

The J gene is TRBJ1-4, the V gene TRBV9; the D gene is possibly TRBD1 (5 bases). Germline CDR1 SGDLS, CDR2 YYNGEE. The CDR3 runs to 15 residues. V lost 1 base and J lost 3, with 10 bases in between. CDR3 bases: TGTGCCAGCAGCGTACTAGGGGCCTCTAATGAAAAACTGTTTTTT. Amino acids: CASSVLGASNEKLFF.

This clone was observed a handful of times. The V call is TRBV12-3 or TRBV12-4, the J call TRBJ1-4, with 7 bases that match TRBD1. Germline trimming cut 1 base from V and 10 bases from J; bases unmatched to any gene: 0. The length of the CDR3 is 12 residues. CDR3 DNA sequence: TGTGCCAGCAGTTTAGACAGGGGAAAACTGTTTTTT. Its translation is CASSLDRGKLFF.

This clone appeared a single time. V gene TRBV4-2 combines with J gene TRBJ1-3, with D hard to call. V lost 3 bases and J lost 5, with 14 bases in between. The germline V gene has CDR1 LGHNA and CDR2 YNFKEQ. The CDR3 extends over 15 amino acids. CDR3 in DNA: TGTGCCAGCAGCCAGTTGGAGTCAGGCAGAAACACCATATATTTT. Translated: CASSQLESGRNTIYF.

This clone appeared a single time. The chain combines TRBV28 with TRBJ2-7; possibly TRBD1 for D (6 bases). V was pared by 0 bases and J by 3 bases, with 9 bases between. This CDR3 comprises 14 residues. CDR1 and CDR2 (germline): MDHEN, SYDVKM. For the CDR3, the DNA is TGTGCCAGCAGTTTATGGGTAGGGGGCTACGAGCAGTACTTC. The encoded protein is CASSLWVGGYEQYF.

This sequence joins TRBV14 and TRBJ1-4; 8 bases map to TRBD1. This CDR3 spans 16 amino acids. The J segment lost 5 bases and the V segment lost 4 bases, leaving 9 bases of the junction unmatched. The germline CDR1 and CDR2 sequences are SGHDN and FVKESK. The CDR3 DNA is TGTGCCAGCAGCCCCCTCCGATGGACAGGGAATGAAAAACTGTTTTTT. Its protein is CASSPLRWTGNEKLFF.

The rearrangement joins TRBV29-1 to TRBJ2-5; D is unresolved. This CDR3 has 13 amino acids. CDR1 is SQVTM and CDR2 is ANQGSEA in the germline V gene. V was cut by 4 bases and J by 2 bases, with 11 bases left in between. The CDR3 loop is CSVGAATQETQYF. In DNA form, the CDR3 reads TGCAGCGTTGGGGCAGCCACTCAAGAGACCCAGTACTTC.